The rows below give T cell receptor beta chains drawn from one sample of a study of cytomegalovirus exposure and HLA in healthy donors. Clones were read by immunoSEQ multiplex PCR, and TCRdb kept only the in-frame ones, dropping some. The profile shows approximately 130,000 clones, roughly 77% of them singletons. Sequencing used PBMCs. The receptors originated from a middle-aged woman in good health and CMV-seropositive. Each CDR3 is given with its conserved first and last residue. D genes are given only for firm matches. Clone size is stated in some rows and not others, as once, few, many or a class when expanded.

v_gene	abundance	d_gene	j_gene	CDR3aa	CDR3nt
TRBV5-6	-	-	TRBJ1-2	CASSLTGSSSYGYTF	TGTGCCAGCAGCTTGACAGGGTCGAGTTCCTATGGCTACACCTTC
TRBV7-3	-	TRBD2	TRBJ2-5	CASSQGTSRTQYF	TGTGCCAGCAGCCAAGGGACTAGCAGGACCCAGTACTTC
TRBV7-3	-	-	TRBJ2-2	CASSSGLPDNTGELFF	TGTGCCAGCAGCTCGGGACTTCCGGATAACACCGGGGAGCTGTTTTTT
TRBV6-5	-	-	TRBJ2-7	CASSAATGFYEQYF	TGTGCCAGCAGTGCCGCGACAGGATTTTACGAGCAGTACTTC
TRBV27	-	TRBD2	TRBJ2-5	CASSSDFSGGVTQYF	TGTGCCAGCAGTTCAGATTTTTCGGGAGGGGTGACCCAGTACTTC
TRBV10-1	once	TRBD1	TRBJ1-1	CASSSGTGGLVTEAFF	TGCGCCAGCAGCTCCGGGACAGGGGGGTTAGTCACTGAAGCTTTCTTT
TRBV29-1	-	-	TRBJ1-1	CSVPKTGIAEAFF	TGCAGCGTACCTAAGACAGGTATTGCTGAAGCTTTCTTT
TRBV7-9	few	TRBD2	TRBJ2-4	CASSFSLAGAKNIQYF	TGTGCCAGCAGCTTTAGTCTAGCGGGAGCCAAAAACATTCAGTACTTC
TRBV5-6	-	TRBD2	TRBJ2-7	CASSLTSGPYEQYF	TGTGCCAGCAGCTTGACTAGCGGACCCTACGAGCAGTACTTC
TRBV5-6	-	-	TRBJ2-2	CASSHVARDTGELFF	TGTGCCAGCAGCCACGTAGCCCGGGACACCGGGGAGCTGTTTTTT
TRBV5-1	-	-	TRBJ1-1	CASSDGENTEAFF	TGCGCCAGCAGCGACGGGGAGAACACTGAAGCTTTCTTT
TRBV9	few	-	TRBJ2-1	CASSPAGTYNEQFF	TGTGCCAGCAGCCCCGCAGGGACCTACAATGAGCAGTTCTTC
TRBV9	-	TRBD2	TRBJ2-7	CASSVTSGGYEQYF	TGTGCCAGCAGCGTAACTAGCGGGGGGTACGAGCAGTACTTC
TRBV11-3	-	-	TRBJ2-2	CASSVGLTGDTGELFF	TGTGCCAGCAGTGTCGGACTAACCGGGGACACCGGGGAGCTGTTTTTT
TRBV2	-	-	TRBJ1-5	CASSDVQSGRYSNQPQHF	TGTGCCAGCAGTGATGTACAGTCCGGTCGTTATAGCAATCAGCCCCAGCATTTT
TRBV27	few	TRBD1	TRBJ1-6	CASSLDSGTGIPNSPLHF	TGTGCCAGCAGCTTAGACTCCGGGACAGGGATTCCAAATTCACCCCTCCACTTT
TRBV18	-	TRBD1	TRBJ2-2	CASSPRDSETGELFF	TGTGCCAGCTCACCCCGGGACAGTGAGACCGGGGAGCTGTTTTTT
TRBV5-6	-	TRBD1	TRBJ1-1	CASSLYRGRTEAFF	TGTGCCAGCAGCTTGTACAGGGGCAGGACTGAAGCTTTCTTT
TRBV20-1	-	TRBD1	TRBJ2-1	CSAIGGREQFF	TGCAGTGCTATAGGGGGCCGTGAGCAGTTCTTC
TRBV19	few	-	TRBJ1-2	CASSTIRSGTGSYGYTF	TGTGCCAGTAGTACCATAAGGAGCGGGACTGGTTCGTATGGCTACACCTTC
TRBV7-3	-	TRBD2	TRBJ2-1	CASRSLAGGQSEQFF	TGTGCCAGCAGATCACTAGCGGGAGGTCAAAGTGAGCAGTTCTTC
TRBV7-8	-	TRBD1	TRBJ2-2	CASSRRTGANTGELFF	TGTGCCAGCAGCCGTAGGACAGGCGCGAACACCGGGGAGCTGTTTTTT
TRBV7-3	once	-	TRBJ2-5	CASSPRRQETQYF	TGTGCCAGCAGCCCCAGGAGGCAAGAGACCCAGTACTTC
TRBV5-1	-	TRBD1	TRBJ1-2	CASSLGDRDYYGYTF	TGCGCCAGCAGCTTGGGGGACAGAGATTACTATGGCTACACCTTC
TRBV10-3	-	TRBD1	TRBJ1-2	CAISATGDRGLYGYTF	TGTGCCATCAGTGCCACGGGGGACAGGGGGCTCTATGGCTACACCTTC
TRBV4-2	-	-	TRBJ2-1	CASSQGESGYNEQFF	TGTGCCAGCAGCCAAGGCGAAAGCGGTTACAATGAGCAGTTCTTC
TRBV5-5	-	TRBD1	TRBJ2-7	CASSLGTGDLGSYEQYF	TGTGCCAGCAGCCTTGGAACAGGGGATTTGGGGTCCTACGAGCAGTACTTC
TRBV6-5	-	-	TRBJ1-5	CASSSRTLNQPQHF	TGTGCCAGCAGTTCTCGGACTTTGAATCAGCCCCAGCATTTT